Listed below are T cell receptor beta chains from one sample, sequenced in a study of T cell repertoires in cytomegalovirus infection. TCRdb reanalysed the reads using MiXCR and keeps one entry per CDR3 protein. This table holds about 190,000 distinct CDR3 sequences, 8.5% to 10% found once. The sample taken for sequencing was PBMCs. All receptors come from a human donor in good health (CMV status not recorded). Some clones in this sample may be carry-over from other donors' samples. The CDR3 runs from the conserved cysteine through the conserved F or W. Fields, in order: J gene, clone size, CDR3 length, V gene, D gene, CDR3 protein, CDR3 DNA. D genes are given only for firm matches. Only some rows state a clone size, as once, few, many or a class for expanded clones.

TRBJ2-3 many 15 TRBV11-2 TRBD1 CASSLDGTGTDTQYF TGTGCCAGCAGCTTAGACGGGACAGGGACAGATACGCAGTATTTT
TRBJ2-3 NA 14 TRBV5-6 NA CASANRESTDTQYF TGTGCCAGCGCTAACAGGGAGAGCACAGATACGCAGTATTTT
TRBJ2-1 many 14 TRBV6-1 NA CASRRYDSDNEQFF TGTGCCAGCAGACGGTATGACTCCGACAATGAGCAGTTCTTC
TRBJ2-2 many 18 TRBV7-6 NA CASSLFGVGSANTGELFF TGTGCCAGCAGCTTATTCGGGGTCGGCAGCGCGAACACCGGGGAGCTGTTTTTT
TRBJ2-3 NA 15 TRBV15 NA CATSPWRGMTDTQYF TGTGCCACCAGCCCCTGGCGGGGAATGACAGATACGCAGTATTTT
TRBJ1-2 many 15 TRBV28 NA CASSLGTGWAYGYTF TGTGCCAGCAGTTTAGGAACAGGGTGGGCCTATGGCTACACCTTC
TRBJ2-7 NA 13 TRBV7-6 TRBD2 CASSSASGYEQYF TGTGCCAGCAGCTCAGCTAGCGGGTACGAGCAGTACTTC
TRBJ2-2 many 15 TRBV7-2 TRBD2 CASSLGLAGTGELFF TGTGCCAGCAGCTTGGGACTAGCGGGGACCGGGGAGCTGTTTTTT
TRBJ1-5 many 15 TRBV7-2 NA CASSLTWSNRQPQHF TGTGCCAGCAGCTTAACCTGGAGTAATCGTCAGCCCCAGCATTTT
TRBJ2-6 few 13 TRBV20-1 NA CSARWAGANVLTF TGCAGTGCTAGGTGGGCCGGGGCCAACGTCCTGACTTTC
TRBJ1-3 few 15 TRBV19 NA CASSQRQISGNTIYF TGTGCCAGTAGTCAGAGACAGATCTCTGGAAACACCATATATTTT
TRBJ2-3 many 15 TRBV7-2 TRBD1 CASSRRGSWTDTQYF TGTGCCAGCAGCCGCAGGGGGAGTTGGACAGATACGCAGTATTTT
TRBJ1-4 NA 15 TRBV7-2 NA CASSFDGATNEKLFF TGTGCCAGCAGCTTCGACGGTGCAACTAATGAAAAACTGTTTTTT
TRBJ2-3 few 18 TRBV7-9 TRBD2 CASSKGPSGRRSTDTQYF TGTGCCAGCAGCAAAGGCCCTAGCGGGAGGCGAAGCACAGATACGCAGTATTTT
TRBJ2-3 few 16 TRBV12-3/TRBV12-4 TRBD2 CASSLWRGEPTDTQYF TGTGCCAGCAGTTTATGGCGGGGGGAACCCACAGATACGCAGTATTTT
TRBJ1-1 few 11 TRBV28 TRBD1 CASSLQGAPTF TGTGCCAGCAGTTTACAGGGGGCGCCTACATTT
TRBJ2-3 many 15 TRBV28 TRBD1 CASATGGLSTDTQYF TGTGCCAGCGCCACAGGGGGACTTAGCACAGATACGCAGTATTTT
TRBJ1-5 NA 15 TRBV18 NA CASSPGGLNNQPQHF TGTGCCAGCTCACCGGGGGGTCTGAACAATCAGCCCCAGCATTTT
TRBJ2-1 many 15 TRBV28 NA CASSKAGGLYSEQFF TGTGCCAGCAGTAAGGCTGGGGGCCTATATAGTGAGCAGTTCTTC
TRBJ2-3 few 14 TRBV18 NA CASSLALGTDTQYF TGTGCCAGCTCACTGGCCCTAGGCACAGATACGCAGTATTTT
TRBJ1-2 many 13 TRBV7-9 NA CASSRQELYGYTF TGTGCCAGCAGTCGACAGGAGTTGTATGGCTACACCTTC
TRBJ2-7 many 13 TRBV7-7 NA CASSLSTSYEQYF TGTGCTAGCAGCTTAAGTACTAGCTACGAGCAGTACTTC
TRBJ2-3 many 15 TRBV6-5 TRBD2 CASSYGTSGTDTQYF TGTGCCAGCAGTTACGGGACTAGCGGCACAGATACGCAGTATTTT
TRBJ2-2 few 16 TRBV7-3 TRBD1 CASTDQGQILTGELFF TGTGCCAGCACCGACCAGGGACAGATTCTCACCGGGGAGCTGTTTTTT
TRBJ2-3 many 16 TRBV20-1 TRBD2 CSAARGLARIRDTQYF TGCAGTGCTGCGAGGGGACTAGCGCGGATAAGGGATACGCAGTATTTT
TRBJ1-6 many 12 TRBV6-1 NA CASSDHNSPLHF TGTGCCAGCAGCGACCATAATTCACCCCTCCACTTT
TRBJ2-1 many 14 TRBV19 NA CASRPDPDHNEQFF TGTGCCAGTCGGCCGGACCCGGACCACAATGAGCAGTTCTTC
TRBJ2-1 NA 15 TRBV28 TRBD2 CASSLKREIYNEQFF TGTGCCAGCAGTTTAAAGCGGGAGATCTACAATGAGCAGTTCTTC
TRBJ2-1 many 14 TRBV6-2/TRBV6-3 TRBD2 CASSFGLAKGEQFF TGTGCCAGCAGCTTTGGACTAGCGAAGGGAGAGCAGTTCTTC
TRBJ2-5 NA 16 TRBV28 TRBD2 CASSLRLAGGQETQYF TGTGCCAGCAGTTTAAGACTAGCGGGGGGACAAGAGACCCAGTACTTC
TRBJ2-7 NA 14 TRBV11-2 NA CASSSGRRSYEQYF TGTGCCAGCAGCTCGGGACGTAGATCCTACGAGCAGTACTTC
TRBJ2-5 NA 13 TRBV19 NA CASSVGTTETQYF TGTGCCAGTAGTGTCGGGACGACGGAGACCCAGTACTTC
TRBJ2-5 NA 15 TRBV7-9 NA CASSHAGRFQETQYF TGTGCCAGCAGCCATGCGGGGAGGTTCCAAGAGACCCAGTACTTC